The subject of this entry is one TCR beta chain. The source of the sample is a study of HIV-infected patients and healthy controls. Deletions cut 3 bases from V and 8 bases from J, with 20 bases between. The germline V gene has CDR1 SGHTA and CDR2 FQGNSA. The CDR3 is made up of 16 amino acids. TCRdb reprocessed the 5' RACE reads via MiXCR and lists one record per CDR3 protein. The sample carries tens of thousands of distinct CDR3 sequences, 15% to 20% recorded once. The receptor's source is a human donor in good health. The rearrangement links TRBV7-2 to TRBJ1-5; tentative D call: TRBD1 (5 bases). Sequencing input: CD4+ T cells from blood. For the CDR3, the DNA is TGTGCCAGCAGCTTCCAGTGGGGTTGGGGACGGGAGCCCCAGCATTTT. This sequence encodes CASSFQWGWGREPQHF.